These 14 T cell receptor beta chains were sequenced from one sample in a study of blood T cell repertoires in COVID-19. Sequenced by immunoSEQ multiplex PCR; TCRdb stores in-frame clones only, minus some. The sample carries approximately 150,000 clones, about four fifths recorded once. Sequenced input: peripheral blood. Source of these receptors: a man between 65 and 85 years old with acute or convalescent COVID-19.

The chain uses TRBV2 and TRBJ1-2; D not resolved. V was pared by 8 bases and J by 5 bases, with 9 bases between. This CDR3 comprises 11 residues. Germline assignment: CDR1 SNHLY and CDR2 FYNNEI. The CDR3: CASGPAYGYTF. In nucleotides, the CDR3 is TGTGCCAGCGGGCCAGCTTATGGCTACACCTTC.

The CDR3 sequence is CASSPRQPSVVDYEQYF. DNA for the CDR3: TGTGCCAGCAGCCCCAGACAGCCTTCCGTGGTGGACTACGAGCAGTACTTC. This chain connects TRBV11-2 to TRBJ2-7, with a possible D match to TRBD1 (5 bases). Germline V gene sequence: CDR1 SGHAT, CDR2 FQNNGV. The V end was cut by 5 bases, the J end by 3 bases, with 23 bases between. This CDR3 has 17 residues.

The V and J genes are TRBV28 and TRBJ1-5; 7 nucleotides line up with TRBD1. V was pared by 5 bases and J by 4 bases, with 2 bases of the junction left unmatched. Germline V gene data show CDR1 as MDHEN and CDR2 as SYDVKM. The CDR3 has 13 amino acids. The CDR3 region is CASSDRVNQPQHF. The DNA of the CDR3 is TGTGCCAGCAGTGACAGGGTTAATCAGCCCCAGCATTTT.

V and J are TRBV19 and TRBJ2-3; 8 nucleotides agree with TRBD1. With 10 bases clipped from V and 2 bases from J, the junction kept 8 bases outside the gene matches. Germline V gene data show CDR1 as LNHDA and CDR2 as SQIVND (reference sequence). This CDR3 has 14 amino acids. The CDR3 DNA sequence: TGTGCCACTGGACAGGGTTCCTTCACAGATACGCAGTATTTT. It specifies CATGQGSFTDTQYF.

The CDR3 nucleotides are TGCGCCAGCAGCTTGGTAGGGGGGGTGAACAATGAGCAGTTCTTC. Its translation: CASSLVGGVNNEQFF. The chain combines TRBV5-1 with TRBJ2-1, with D perhaps TRBD2 (7 bases). Germline V CDR1 and CDR2: SGHRS, YFSETQ. The CDR3 has 15 residues. Trimming left V 0 bases short and J 5 bases short, with 12 bases between.

V is TRBV5-1 and J is TRBJ1-6, with 8 bases aligning to TRBD1. Germline CDR1 SGHRS, CDR2 YFSETQ. Trimming removed 3 bases from V and 8 bases from J; junction bases left unmatched: 4. This CDR3 spans 14 amino acids. The CDR3 DNA sequence: TGCGCCAGCAGCTGGGGGGGACAGGATTCACCCCTCCACTTT. This codes for CASSWGGQDSPLHF.

The V and J genes are TRBV5-1 and TRBJ1-2; 10 bases are a match to TRBD1. CDR1 is SGHRS, CDR2 YFSETQ, per germline. CDR3 length equals 14 residues. V shed 0 bases and J 5 bases; nucleotides not matched to a gene: 1. The CDR3 coding sequence is TGCGCCAGCAGCTTGGGGGACAGGGGTTATGGCTACACCTTC. Its translation: CASSLGDRGYGYTF.

CDR3 amino acids: CASSLSYNSPLHF. DNA for the CDR3: TGTGCCAGCAGTCTCTCCTATAATTCACCCCTCCACTTT. This chain joins TRBV2 and TRBJ1-6; D not certain. The CDR3 is made up of 13 amino acids. The V gene's germline CDR1 is SNHLY and CDR2 FYNNEI. Deletions cut 5 bases from V and 0 bases from J, with 2 bases between. The full variable domain, rest sourced from reference TRBV2 and TRBJ1-6, is EPEVTQTPSHQVTQMGQEVILRCVPISNHLYFYWYRQILGQKVEFLVSFYNNEISEKSEIFDDQFSVERPDGSNFTLKIRSTKLEDSAMYFCASSLSYNSPLHFGNGTRLTVT.

The V call is TRBV30, the J call TRBJ1-2, with no clear D. Trimming removed 2 bases at V and 4 bases at J, with 5 bases between. Germline V gene sequence: CDR1 GTSNPN, CDR2 SVGIG (reference sequence). The CDR3 is 11 amino acids. CDR3 loop: CAWSNGYGYTF. The CDR3, as DNA: TGTGCCTGGAGTAACGGCTATGGCTACACCTTC.

This chain connects TRBV18 to TRBJ2-2, with D possibly TRBD1 on 6 matching bases. Germline CDR1 is KGHSH and CDR2 is LQKENI. The CDR3 totals 15 residues. V was pared by 2 bases and J by 3 bases, with 10 bases between. The CDR3 nucleotides are TGTGCCAGCTCACCAGTTACAGGGCACACCGGGGAGCTGTTTTTT. The encoded protein is CASSPVTGHTGELFF. The whole variable domain, filled in from reference TRBV18 and TRBJ2-2, reads NAGVMQNPRHLVRRRGQEARLRCSPMKGHSHVYWYRQLPEEGLKFMVYLQKENIIDESGMPKERFSAEFPKEGPSILRIQQVVRGDSAAYFCASSPVTGHTGELFFGEGSRLTVL.

Concerning this clone: This CDR3 is also generated by other DNA sequences in the sample. The chain recombines TRBV5-1 with TRBJ2-5; no clear D. V lost 4 bases and J 2 bases, leaving 3 bases between the germline ends. Germline CDR1 and CDR2: SGHRS and YFSETQ. The CDR3 consists of 11 residues. The CDR3 sequence: CASSLQETQYF. The CDR3 bases are TGCGCCAGCAGCCTACAAGAGACCCAGTACTTC.

The chain recombines TRBV6-2 or TRBV6-3 with TRBJ2-1, with D possibly being TRBD1 (5 bases). Germline V CDR1 and CDR2: MNHEY, SVGEGT. The CDR3 runs to 13 residues. The V end lost 4 bases, the J end lost 8 bases, and 12 bases lay between the germline ends. CDR3: CASSFLQGYEQFF. The CDR3, as DNA: TGTGCCAGCAGTTTTCTGCAGGGATATGAGCAGTTCTTC.

The chain carries TRBV3-1 (or the pseudogene TRBV3-2) and TRBJ2-7; D remains ambiguous. From germline, CDR1 is LGHDT and CDR2 YNNKEL (reference sequence). CDR3 length equals 15 residues. Trimming removed 0 bases from V and 1 base from J, with 10 bases in between. In DNA, the CDR3 is TGTGCCAGCAGCCAAGATGCGCACAGATCCTACGAGCAGTACTTC. It specifies CASSQDAHRSYEQYF.

The chain employs TRBV11-2 and TRBJ1-1; TRBD1 is a possible D gene (6 bases). The CDR3 is made up of 16 amino acids. V was shortened by 5 bases and J by 5 bases, with 21 bases between the two germline ends. The V gene's germline CDR1 is SGHAT and CDR2 FQNNGV. CDR3 sequence (DNA): TGTGCCAGCAGCCCTGGGTTTGGGCAGGGGAGAACTGAAGCTTTCTTT. As protein: CASSPGFGQGRTEAFF.